This record looks at one T cell receptor (beta chain) sequence and its context. The data belong to a study of blood T cell repertoires in COVID-19. In the study overall: Samples of COVID-19 (acute and convalescent) were obtained from the United States, Italy and Spain. From T cells, B-cell-depleted T cells, or PBMCs came the material, which was cDNA or gDNA.

Everyone who took part was roughly 18 to 100 years old, and they came from 24 US areas. Under the authors' procedure: Amplification of reference gene primers provided the estimated nucleated cell counts. The repertoire was sequenced with immunoSEQ multiplex PCR; TCRdb's copy has only in-frame clones and lacks some. V and J calls and clone size are copied from that table; D and trimming were computed from the DNA. The sample yields about 300,000 clones, approximately 85% seen once. Sequences were obtained from PBMCs or T cells enriched from blood (not recorded which). This sequence originates from a man aged 30 to 45 who had recovered from COVID-19.

The CDR3 loop reads CPRGGEGLSSYEQYF. DNA of the CDR3: TGTCCGCGAGGGGGCGAGGGGCTAAGCTCCTACGAGCAGTACTTC. The chain couples TRBV19 to TRBJ2-7, with 7 bases matching TRBD1. Per the germline V gene, CDR1 is LNHDA and CDR2 is SQIVND (reference sequence). The CDR3 is made up of 15 amino acids.